The 3 T cell receptor beta chains given below trace back to one sample, sequenced in a study of T-cell reconstitution after alpha-beta-depleted transplantation in children. Library preparation (for TCRbeta) was performed with unique molecular identifiers. MiXCR was run by TCRdb on the PCR reads, yielding one entry per CDR3 protein. The sample lists around 270,000 distinct CDR3 sequences, 10% occurring once. Sequenced material: PBMCs, taken before TCRalphabeta/CD19-depleted stem cell transplant. Source of these receptors: a boy in the first two years of life with acute myeloid leukemia, due to receive a stem cell transplant.

The chain recombines TRBV30 with TRBJ2-5; TRBD2 matches at 7 bases. Germline trimming cut 3 bases from V and 5 bases from J; bases unmatched to any gene: 6. The CDR3 runs 13 residues. Germline V gene lookup returns CDR1 GTSNPN and CDR2 SVGIG (reference sequence). CDR3 in amino acids: CAWSAIGGETQYF. For the CDR3, the DNA is TGTGCCTGGAGCGCAATCGGGGGGGAGACCCAGTACTTC.

This clonotype was counted ten times or more. The CDR3 coding sequence is TGCGCCAGCAGCATCCCGAGACAGGGTAGCTCCTACGAGCAGTACTTC. It is translated as CASSIPRQGSSYEQYF. The chain recombines TRBV5-1 with TRBJ2-7, with 7 bases identical to TRBD1. V dropped 4 bases and J dropped 0; count of bases not matched to a gene: 10. Germline V gene sequence: CDR1 SGHRS, CDR2 YFSETQ. The CDR3 extends over 16 amino acids.

In its sample, this clonotype was seen many times. This chain uses TRBV20-1 with TRBJ1-5; 7 positions agree with TRBD1. Germline lookup yields CDR1 DFQATT and CDR2 SNEGSKA (reference sequence). The CDR3 has 14 residues. Trimming took 1 base from V and 5 from J; bases not matched to a gene: 5. The DNA of the CDR3 is TGCAGTGCTAGAGGGGCAGGGGGGCATCAGCCCCAGCATTTT. This gives the protein CSARGAGGHQPQHF.